These T cell receptor beta chains were read from a single sample in a study of shared clonotypes between healthy human individuals. Clones were read by immunoSEQ multiplex PCR, and TCRdb kept only the in-frame ones, dropping some. In the table there are roughly 2 million clones, about 95% of which are singletons. Sequenced: naive CD8+ T cells sorted from blood. The source is a man aged 18 to 30 in good health. Each CDR3 is given with its conserved first and last residue. Each record gives: CDR3 length, D gene, clone size, V gene, J gene, CDR3 protein, CDR3 DNA. A D gene is named only where the DNA matches it firmly. Rows may omit the clone size; those that give it use once, few, many or a size class.

CDR3 length: 16
D gene: TRBD2
clone size: NA
V gene: TRBV4-2
J gene: TRBJ2-1
CDR3 protein: CASSQEGLAGINEQFF
CDR3 DNA: TGTGCCAGCAGCCAAGAGGGACTAGCGGGGATTAATGAGCAGTTCTTC

CDR3 length: 15
D gene: TRBD2
clone size: NA
V gene: TRBV6-5
J gene: TRBJ2-3
CDR3 protein: CASSRLAERVDTQYF
CDR3 DNA: TGTGCCAGCAGCCGACTAGCGGAGAGGGTAGATACGCAGTATTTT

CDR3 length: 13
D gene: NA
clone size: NA
V gene: TRBV11-2
J gene: TRBJ2-1
CDR3 protein: CASSWGPNNEQFF
CDR3 DNA: TGTGCCAGCAGCTGGGGACCTAACAATGAGCAGTTCTTC

CDR3 length: 16
D gene: NA
clone size: once
V gene: TRBV2
J gene: TRBJ2-1
CDR3 protein: CASSDLTILSYNEQFF
CDR3 DNA: TGTGCCAGCAGTGACTTGACCATTCTCTCCTACAATGAGCAGTTCTTC

CDR3 length: 14
D gene: NA
clone size: NA
V gene: TRBV6-6
J gene: TRBJ1-5
CDR3 protein: CATEGPNGNQPQHF
CDR3 DNA: TGTGCCACCGAAGGGCCCAATGGGAATCAGCCCCAGCATTTT

CDR3 length: 12
D gene: TRBD2
clone size: NA
V gene: TRBV5-6
J gene: TRBJ2-5
CDR3 protein: CASSGLAGGYHF
CDR3 DNA: TGTGCCAGCAGCGGACTAGCGGGAGGGTATCACTTC

CDR3 length: 15
D gene: TRBD2
clone size: NA
V gene: TRBV6-6
J gene: TRBJ2-5
CDR3 protein: CASRTLTSGGETQYF
CDR3 DNA: TGTGCCAGCAGGACCCTGACTAGCGGGGGTGAGACCCAGTACTTC

CDR3 length: 16
D gene: NA
clone size: NA
V gene: TRBV27
J gene: TRBJ2-6
CDR3 protein: CASSRASPSGANVLTF
CDR3 DNA: TGTGCCAGCTCTCGGGCGTCCCCCTCTGGGGCCAACGTCCTGACTTTC

CDR3 length: 15
D gene: NA
clone size: NA
V gene: TRBV27
J gene: TRBJ2-3
CDR3 protein: CASSSRTPGPDTQYF
CDR3 DNA: TGTGCCAGCAGTTCTCGGACGCCCGGACCAGATACGCAGTATTTT

CDR3 length: 15
D gene: TRBD1
clone size: NA
V gene: TRBV4-1
J gene: TRBJ1-6
CDR3 protein: CASSQRQGAKSPLHF
CDR3 DNA: TGCGCCAGCAGCCAACGACAGGGGGCTAAATCACCCCTCCACTTT

CDR3 length: 13
D gene: NA
clone size: NA
V gene: TRBV7-2
J gene: TRBJ2-1
CDR3 protein: CASSLDRYNEQFF
CDR3 DNA: TGTGCCAGCAGCTTAGATCGGTACAATGAGCAGTTCTTC

CDR3 length: 18
D gene: NA
clone size: NA
V gene: TRBV7-8
J gene: TRBJ2-7
CDR3 protein: CASSLVGVPGTYDYEQYF
CDR3 DNA: TGTGCCAGCAGCTTAGTAGGGGTCCCGGGGACTTACGACTACGAGCAGTACTTC

CDR3 length: 19
D gene: TRBD1
clone size: NA
V gene: TRBV5-1
J gene: TRBJ1-2
CDR3 protein: CASSLGWTGQLVGVDGYTF
CDR3 DNA: TGCGCCAGCAGCTTGGGTTGGACAGGGCAGTTGGTGGGAGTCGATGGCTACACCTTC

CDR3 length: 15
D gene: NA
clone size: NA
V gene: TRBV6-5
J gene: TRBJ2-2
CDR3 protein: CASSSRTLLPGELFF
CDR3 DNA: TGTGCCAGCAGTTCCAGGACTCTCCTACCCGGGGAGCTGTTTTTT

CDR3 length: 17
D gene: TRBD1
clone size: NA
V gene: TRBV29-1
J gene: TRBJ2-1
CDR3 protein: CSAEFPGQGGSYNEQFF
CDR3 DNA: TGCAGCGCAGAATTTCCGGGACAGGGAGGATCCTACAATGAGCAGTTCTTC

CDR3 length: 15
D gene: TRBD1
clone size: NA
V gene: TRBV5-4
J gene: TRBJ2-5
CDR3 protein: CASSYWDRVQETQYF
CDR3 DNA: TGTGCCAGCAGCTACTGGGACAGGGTGCAAGAGACCCAGTACTTC

CDR3 length: 14
D gene: NA
clone size: NA
V gene: TRBV11-2
J gene: TRBJ2-7
CDR3 protein: CASSLEVGFDEQYF
CDR3 DNA: TGTGCCAGCAGCTTAGAAGTAGGGTTCGACGAGCAGTACTTC

CDR3 length: 17
D gene: NA
clone size: once
V gene: TRBV5-5
J gene: TRBJ1-5
CDR3 protein: CASSSFFGAVGNQPQHF
CDR3 DNA: TGTGCCAGCAGCTCTTTCTTTGGGGCCGTGGGCAATCAGCCCCAGCATTTT

CDR3 length: 13
D gene: TRBD1
clone size: once
V gene: TRBV4-1
J gene: TRBJ1-1
CDR3 protein: CASSPGTAIEAFF
CDR3 DNA: TGCGCCAGCAGCCCGGGGACAGCTATAGAAGCTTTCTTT

CDR3 length: 16
D gene: TRBD2
clone size: NA
V gene: TRBV27
J gene: TRBJ2-5
CDR3 protein: CASSLSPTSGQETQYF
CDR3 DNA: TGTGCCAGCAGTTTATCCCCGACTAGCGGTCAAGAGACCCAGTACTTC

CDR3 length: 13
D gene: NA
clone size: NA
V gene: TRBV11-2
J gene: TRBJ2-5
CDR3 protein: CASSLGPQETQYF
CDR3 DNA: TGTGCCAGCAGCTTAGGGCCGCAGGAGACCCAGTACTTC

CDR3 length: 14
D gene: NA
clone size: NA
V gene: TRBV14
J gene: TRBJ1-2
CDR3 protein: CASSHPEGYDGYTF
CDR3 DNA: TGTGCCAGCAGCCACCCCGAGGGGTATGATGGCTACACCTTC

CDR3 length: 13
D gene: NA
clone size: NA
V gene: TRBV5-4
J gene: TRBJ1-3
CDR3 protein: CASSLGDGNTIYF
CDR3 DNA: TGTGCCAGCAGCTTGGGTGATGGGAACACCATATATTTT

CDR3 length: 13
D gene: NA
clone size: NA
V gene: TRBV7-7
J gene: TRBJ2-7
CDR3 protein: CASSAGKAYEQYF
CDR3 DNA: TGTGCTAGCAGCGCCGGGAAAGCCTACGAGCAGTACTTC

CDR3 length: 14
D gene: NA
clone size: NA
V gene: TRBV30
J gene: TRBJ2-7
CDR3 protein: CAWEGGPMYYEQYF
CDR3 DNA: TGTGCCTGGGAGGGGGGACCTATGTACTACGAGCAGTACTTC

CDR3 length: 15
D gene: TRBD1
clone size: NA
V gene: TRBV7-9
J gene: TRBJ1-5
CDR3 protein: CASSLGQGYDQPQHF
CDR3 DNA: TGTGCCAGCAGCTTAGGACAGGGTTATGATCAGCCCCAGCATTTT

CDR3 length: 15
D gene: NA
clone size: NA
V gene: TRBV5-8
J gene: TRBJ1-3
CDR3 protein: CASSLHPSSGNTIYF
CDR3 DNA: TGTGCCAGCAGCTTGCACCCGAGCTCTGGAAACACCATATATTTT